This T cell receptor beta chain is from a study of cytomegalovirus exposure and HLA in healthy donors. The PCR was carried out with 60 Vbeta primers and 13 Jbeta primers. Original processing notes: A later analysis tallied 75 million to 80 million unique TCR beta chains, approximately 11 million of them shared. Data came from immunoSEQ multiplex PCR; TCRdb stores just in-frame clones and leaves some out. V, J and clone size reflect that table, while D and trimming were determined from the DNA. The sample shows 95,000 to 100,000 clones, around three quarters of them seen only once. A word on this clone: Its matching antigen is unknown. One end of the junction does not line up with germline, which may come from a read error.

There are 12 residues in the CDR3. Findings and limits, study-wide: A later examination showed that TCR association rates differed by HLA locus, with DRB1 most and HLA-C fewest. Listed as cytomegalovirus-associated were around 160 TCR beta chains.

The J gene is TRBJ2-1, the V gene TRBV5-3; weak D call: TRBD2 (6 bases). TRBV5-3 is assigned to the ORF class and has an uncertain function. The TCR originated in a man aged 35 to 55 in good health and CMV-seronegative. Sequenced sample: PBMCs. CDR3 in DNA: TGTGCCAGAAGCGGAGGGACTCCGAGGGGTCTCTTC. Its protein is CARSGGTPRGLF.